The 18 T cell receptor beta chains below were found in one sample sequenced in a study of tumor-infiltrating lymphocytes in oesophageal squamous cell carcinoma. TCRdb recomputed calls from the PCR reads with MiXCR, one row per CDR3 protein. The profile shows about 6,600 distinct CDR3 sequences, approximately 14% of them singletons. Sequencing used blood. All receptors come from a male donor with esophageal squamous cell carcinoma.

This clonotype was observed at least ten times. V and J are TRBV19 and TRBJ2-2; D is unclear. The CDR3 spans 16 residues. The germline V gene encodes CDR1 LNHDA and CDR2 SQIVND (reference sequence). V lost 2 bases to trimming and J lost 5 bases, with 15 bases between them. The CDR3 region has the DNA TGTGCCAGTAGTATAAACCCTCCCCCCGAAACCGGGGAGCTGTTTTTT. Translating it yields CASSINPPPETGELFF.

On this clonotype: A clone one base away is much larger, so this may be a read error. The chain links TRBV11-3 to TRBJ2-5; TRBD1 aligns across 9 bases. This CDR3 is 18 amino acids long. CDR1 is SGHNT, CDR2 YENEEA, per germline. Trimming at V came to 4 bases and at J to 11 bases, leaving 23 bases not matched to a gene. The CDR3 spells CASSSLNRWDRAGNEQYF. As DNA, the CDR3 is TGTGCCAGCAGCTCTCTCAACCGATGGGACAGGGCGGGGAATGAGCAGTACTTC.

The chain couples TRBV9 to TRBJ1-2; D unresolved. The CDR3 is 13 amino acids. V was clipped by 0 bases and J by 4 bases, with 7 bases between them. CDR1 is SGDLS and CDR2 is YYNGEE in the germline V gene. The CDR3 nucleotides read TGTGCCAGCAGCGTAGAGGGCGGCTATGGCTACACCTTC. It encodes CASSVEGGYGYTF. The full variable domain, with the rest looked up from reference TRBV9 and TRBJ1-2, is DSGVTQTPKHLITATGQRVTLRCSPRSGDLSVYWYQQSLDQGLQFLIQYYNGEERAKGNILERFSAQQFPDLHSELNLSSLELGDSALYFCASSVEGGYGYTFGSGTRLTVV.

This clonotype was recorded many times. The J gene is TRBJ1-1, the V gene TRBV11-3, with a weak D call TRBD1 (5 bases). Germline CDR1 and CDR2: SGHNT and YENEEA. Trimming left V 0 bases short and J 6 bases short, with 8 bases between. The CDR3 has 13 amino acids. This chain's CDR3 is CASSLEGVSEAFF. CDR3 coding DNA: TGTGCCAGCAGCTTAGAGGGGGTTTCTGAAGCTTTCTTT. Looking up the rest from reference TRBV11-3 and TRBJ1-1 gives the full variable domain: EAGVVQSPRYKIIEKKQPVAFWCNPISGHNTLYWYLQNLGQGPELLIRYENEEAVDDSQLPKDRFSAERLKGVDSTLKIQPAELGDSAVYLCASSLEGVSEAFFGQGTRLTVV.

The sample holds many counts of this clonotype. The rearrangement joins TRBV2 to TRBJ2-7; D perhaps matches TRBD2 (7 bases). The CDR3 runs to 13 residues. V gave up 9 bases and J gave up 2 bases, with 14 bases separating them. Germline V lookup: CDR1 SNHLY, CDR2 FYNNEI. Written as DNA, the CDR3 is TGTGCCAGGTCCGGGGGGCCGACCTACGAGCAGTACTTC. Protein product: CARSGGPTYEQYF.

This clonotype has just a few counts. The chain recombines TRBV5-5 with TRBJ1-2; tentatively, D is TRBD1 (5 bases). Germline-derived CDR1 and CDR2 are SGHKS and YYEKEE (reference sequence). The CDR3 spans 14 residues. Trimming shortened V by 6 bases and J by 1 base, and 13 bases separated the two germline ends. CDR3 protein: CASTGLGYNYGYTF. The CDR3 bases are TGTGCCAGCACGGGGCTTGGATATAACTATGGCTACACCTTC.

This clonotype counts as medium-sized. The CDR3 reads CASSLEGGGSETQYF. CDR3 bases: TGTGCCAGCAGCTTAGAGGGTGGGGGTTCAGAGACCCAGTACTTC. The rearrangement links TRBV7-9 to TRBJ2-5; D tentatively fits TRBD1 or TRBD2 (5 bases each). Per germline, CDR1 SEHNR and CDR2 FQNEAQ (reference sequence). Trimming cost V 1 base and J 4 bases, with 13 bases left between them. This CDR3 region has 15 residues.

V usage is TRBV5-5 and J usage is TRBJ1-5, with TRBD1 identical over 8 bases. The junction had 3 bases not matched to a gene; V was cut back by 4 bases and J by 0 bases. The CDR3 length is 15 residues. The germline V gene encodes CDR1 SGHKS and CDR2 YYEKEE (reference sequence). CDR3 in amino acids: CASSPTGVSNQPQHF. The CDR3 DNA sequence: TGTGCCAGCAGCCCGACAGGGGTTAGCAATCAGCCCCAGCATTTT.

This clonotype is labeled as medium-sized (0.01 to 0.1%). The rearrangement joins TRBV7-9 to TRBJ2-1; perhaps TRBD2 as D (7 bases). V lost 3 bases and J 4 bases, leaving 13 bases between the germline ends. Germline V gene sequence: CDR1 SEHNR, CDR2 FQNEAQ (reference sequence). The CDR3 spans 15 residues. CDR3 bases: TGTGCCAGCAGCTTGGGCGGGGGCTCTTACAATGAGCAGTTCTTC. It specifies CASSLGGGSYNEQFF. The full variable domain, rest sourced from reference TRBV7-9 and TRBJ2-1, is DTGVSQNPRHKITKRGQNVTFRCDPISEHNRLYWYRQTLGQGPEFLTYFQNEAQLEKSRLLSDRFSAERPKGSFSTLEIQRTEQGDSAMYLCASSLGGGSYNEQFFGPGTRLTVL.

This clonotype was counted a few times. It is likely a read error, because the conserved phenylalanine at the end of the CDR3 is missing. No DNA is shown, since the ends of the CDR3 on it are uncertain; the CDR3 is the one TCRdb lists. V is TRBV6-1 and J is TRBJ2-1. A total of 16 residues make up the CDR3, ends included. Germline V lookup: CDR1 MNHNS, CDR2 SASEGT. Here the CDR3 reads CASRTGDKNYGYTFGS.

This clonotype was found many times. V usage is TRBV6-1 and J usage is TRBJ2-7; TRBD1 is a possible D gene (6 bases). The CDR3 totals 13 residues. V was trimmed by 5 bases and J by 4 bases, leaving 12 bases between them. Germline CDR1 is MNHNS and CDR2 is SASEGT. This CDR3 is CASSKTGSYEQYF. CDR3 bases: TGTGCCAGCAGTAAAACAGGGTCGTACGAGCAGTACTTC.

V gene TRBV4-3 combines with J gene TRBJ2-7; TRBD1 matches at 10 bases. The V and J ends lost 3 bases and 3 bases, in that order; junction bases with no gene match: 5. CDR1 and CDR2 from the germline V gene are LGHNA and YSLEER. The CDR3 consists of 15 residues. In DNA, the CDR3 is TGCGCCAGCAGCCAGCCCGGGACAGGGGACTACGAGCAGTACTTC. This sequence encodes CASSQPGTGDYEQYF.

This clonotype is termed medium-sized. The V call is TRBV6-1, the J call TRBJ2-1, with 8 bases lining up with TRBD2. Germline CDR1 is MNHNS and CDR2 is SASEGT. There are 17 residues in the CDR3. The ends lost 0 bases at V and 7 bases at J; junction bases unmatched: 11. CDR3 in amino acids: CASSEAPGGAGWNEQFF. The DNA of the CDR3 is TGTGCCAGCAGTGAAGCCCCGGGGGGGGCCGGTTGGAATGAGCAGTTCTTC.

Judged by abundance, this clonotype is medium-sized. V is TRBV7-3 and J is TRBJ2-3; 11 bases agree with TRBD2. The CDR3 sequence is 18 residues long. Losses at the gene ends were 5 bases for V and 4 bases for J; bases not matched to a gene: 14. CDR1 is SGHTA, CDR2 FQGTGA, per germline. For the CDR3, the DNA is TGTGCCAGCAGCCCCAAGGGATTAGCGGGGGGGGGTGCAGATACGCAGTATTTT. It specifies CASSPKGLAGGGADTQYF.

This clonotype occurred many times. This may arise from a read error, as a much more abundant clone is one base away. V is TRBV11-3 and J is TRBJ2-7, with D possibly being TRBD2 (5 bases). The CDR3 totals 15 residues. From germline, CDR1 is SGHNT and CDR2 YENEEA. V was trimmed by 2 bases and J by 7 bases, leaving 18 bases between them. The CDR3 loop reads CASSLTRGSYNEQYF. The CDR3 nucleotides read TGTGCCAGCAGCTTAACACGGGGATCCTACAATGAGCAGTACTTC.

This clonotype was picked up many times. The chain has TRBV19 and TRBJ2-1, with D possibly TRBD1 on 6 matching bases. The J call may be wrong; the DNA end is better matched by TRBJ2-7. The CDR3 runs to 14 residues. Germline CDR1 is LNHDA and CDR2 is SQIVND (reference sequence). The CDR3 DNA reads TGTGCCAGTAAACAGACAGGTTCCTCCTACGAGCAGTACTTC. Protein sequence: CASKQTGSSYEQYF.

The gene calls are TRBV9 and TRBJ2-3; 13 nucleotides align to TRBD2. Germline CDR1 and CDR2: SGDLS and YYNGEE. Germline trimming cut 0 bases from V and 4 bases from J; bases unmatched to any gene: 11. This CDR3 region has 19 residues. This CDR3 reads CASSVDLRTSGGLADTQYF. The CDR3 DNA is TGTGCCAGCAGCGTAGATCTGCGGACTAGCGGGGGATTGGCAGATACGCAGTATTTT. Drawing the rest from reference TRBV9 and TRBJ2-3, the complete variable domain is DSGVTQTPKHLITATGQRVTLRCSPRSGDLSVYWYQQSLDQGLQFLIQYYNGEERAKGNILERFSAQQFPDLHSELNLSSLELGDSALYFCASSVDLRTSGGLADTQYFGPGTRLTVL.

This clonotype was seen a few times. V gene TRBV3-1 combines with J gene TRBJ2-5, with 7 nucleotides matching TRBD1. The J call is uncertain, as TRBJ2-1 better fits the DNA end. CDR3 size: 12 residues. Germline V gene data show CDR1 as LGHDT and CDR2 as YNNKEL (reference sequence). The CDR3 DNA is TGTGCCAGCACAGGGACAGAAAATGAGCAGTTCTTC. It codes for CASTGTENEQFF.